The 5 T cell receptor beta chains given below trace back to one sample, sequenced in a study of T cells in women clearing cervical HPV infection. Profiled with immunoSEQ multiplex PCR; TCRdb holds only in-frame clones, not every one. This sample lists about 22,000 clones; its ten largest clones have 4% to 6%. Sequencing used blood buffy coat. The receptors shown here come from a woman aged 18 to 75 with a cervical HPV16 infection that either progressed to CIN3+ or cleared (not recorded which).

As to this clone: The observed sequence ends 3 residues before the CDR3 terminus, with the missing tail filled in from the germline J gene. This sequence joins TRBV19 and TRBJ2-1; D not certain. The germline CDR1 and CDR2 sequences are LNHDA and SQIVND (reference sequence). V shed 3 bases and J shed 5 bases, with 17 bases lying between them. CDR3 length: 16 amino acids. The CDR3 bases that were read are TGTGCCAGTAGTATTAATGATGGAAGCGAAAACAATGAG. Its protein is CASSINDGSENNE. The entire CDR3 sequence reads CASSINDGSENNEQFF.

The CDR3 DNA, read in part, is TGTGCCAGCTCCCGGACCGGGACAGGGGACAATGAG. This sequence encodes CASSRTGTGDNE. The CDR3 in its entirety is CASSRTGTGDNEQFF. The rearrangement uses TRBV18 and TRBJ2-1, with 10 positions matching TRBD1. The sequence runs out 3 residues before the end of the CDR3; the remainder is reconstructed from the germline J gene. This CDR3 comprises 15 residues. The ends lost 6 bases at V and 5 bases at J; junction bases unmatched: 7. Germline V gives CDR1 KGHSH, CDR2 LQKENI. Supplemented by reference TRBV18 and TRBJ2-1, the full variable domain reads NAGVMQNPRHLVRRRGQEARLRCSPMKGHSHVYWYRQLPEEGLKFMVYLQKENIIDESGMPKERFSAEFPKEGPSILRIQQVVRGDSAAYFCASSRTGTGDNEQFFGPGTRLTVL.

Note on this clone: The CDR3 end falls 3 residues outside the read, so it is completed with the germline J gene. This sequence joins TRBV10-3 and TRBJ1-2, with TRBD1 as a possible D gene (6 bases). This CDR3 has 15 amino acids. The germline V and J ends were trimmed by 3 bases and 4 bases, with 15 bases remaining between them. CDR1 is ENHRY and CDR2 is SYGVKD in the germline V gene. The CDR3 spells CAISEPITGSYGYTF. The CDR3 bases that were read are TGTGCCATCAGTGAACCAATAACAGGGAGCTATGGC.

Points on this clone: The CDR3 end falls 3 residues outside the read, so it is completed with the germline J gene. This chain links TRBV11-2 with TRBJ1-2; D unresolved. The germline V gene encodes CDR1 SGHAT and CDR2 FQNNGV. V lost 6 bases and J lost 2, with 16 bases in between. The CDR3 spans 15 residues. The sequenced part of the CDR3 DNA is TGTGCCAGCAGTAGTCTTCGCGGGCCAAACTATGGC. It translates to CASSSLRGPNYG. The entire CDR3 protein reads CASSSLRGPNYGYTF.

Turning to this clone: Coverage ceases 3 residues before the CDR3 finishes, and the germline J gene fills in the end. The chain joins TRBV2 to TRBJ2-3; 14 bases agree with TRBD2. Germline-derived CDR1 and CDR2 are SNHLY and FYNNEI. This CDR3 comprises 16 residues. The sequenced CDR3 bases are TGTGCCAGCAGTTCTGGACTAGCGGGGGGACAAGAGACG. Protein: CASSSGLAGGQET. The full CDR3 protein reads CASSSGLAGGQETQYF. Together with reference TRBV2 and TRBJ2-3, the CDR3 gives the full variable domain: EPEVTQTPSHQVTQMGQEVILRCVPISNHLYFYWYRQILGQKVEFLVSFYNNEISEKSEIFDDQFSVERPDGSNFTLKIRSTKLEDSAMYFCASSSGLAGGQETQYFGPGTRLTVL.